What follows are 2 T cell receptor beta chains derived from one specimen sequenced in a study of cytomegalovirus exposure and HLA in healthy donors. Using immunoSEQ multiplex PCR, the repertoire was profiled, and TCRdb retains in-frame clones only, with some absent. Of 150,000 or so clones in the sample, 85% to 90% are singletons; the top ten hold approximately 9.2%. The sample consisted of PBMCs. The receptors shown here come from a woman between 18 and 29 years old in good health and CMV-seropositive.

The rearrangement joins TRBV14 to TRBJ2-2, with 8 bases matching TRBD1. CDR3 length: 18 amino acids. V lost 0 bases and J lost 0; bases outside the gene matches: 6. CDR1 is SGHDN and CDR2 is FVKESK in the germline V gene. The CDR3 is CASSQDLLQGANTGELFF. The CDR3 coding sequence is TGTGCCAGCAGCCAAGATTTGTTACAGGGGGCGAACACCGGGGAGCTGTTTTTT.

The rearrangement links TRBV6-1 to TRBJ1-5, with a possible D match to TRBD1 (5 bases). The V end was cut by 6 bases, the J end by 3 bases, with 15 bases between. The CDR3 totals 15 residues. Germline V gene lookup returns CDR1 MNHNS and CDR2 SASEGT. CDR3 in DNA: TGTGCCAGCAGCGGAGGGGCACAGCACAATCAGCCCCAGCATTTT. Translating it yields CASSGGAQHNQPQHF.